The TCR beta chain under discussion was sequenced for a study of cytomegalovirus exposure and HLA in healthy donors. This clone was seen a few times. The antigen remains undetermined. V shed 0 bases and J shed 7 bases, with 9 bases lying between them. The CDR3 extends over 14 amino acids. Germline V gene data show CDR1 as SGHVS and CDR2 as FNYEAQ. The donors gave bone marrow, and they were healthy. Study conclusions and caveats: Later genetic work tied a missense DCLRE1C variant to beta-chain V and J trimming.

A multiplex PCR was run with 60 Vbeta primers and 13 Jbeta primers. The data were produced by immunoSEQ multiplex PCR, yet TCRdb's version contains in-frame clones alone and is incomplete. The sample records around 150,000 clones, roughly 85% being singletons. The sequencing input was PBMCs. V and J are TRBV7-6 and TRBJ1-4; D is uncertain. The sequence was collected from a man in his forties in good health and CMV-seropositive. The CDR3 coding sequence is TGTGCCAGCAGCTTAGCACAGTACTCTGAAAAACTGTTTTTT. It is translated as CASSLAQYSEKLFF. The full variable domain, with the rest looked up from reference TRBV7-6 and TRBJ1-4, is GAGVSQSPRYKVTKRGQDVALRCDPISGHVSLYWYRQALGQGPEFLTYFNYEAQQDKSGLPNDRFSAERPEGSISTLTIQRTEQRDSAMYRCASSLAQYSEKLFFGSGTQLSVL.